Sequencing of this T cell receptor (beta chain) was carried out in a study of shared clonotypes between healthy human individuals. Findings of the study overall: Donor clonotype sharing was expected to depend on sequencing depth. Having only a few donors restricted how much genetic and exposure-history diversity was captured.

The CDR3 totals 13 residues. Germline V gene data show CDR1 as GTSNPN and CDR2 as SVGIG (reference sequence). The germline V and J ends were trimmed by 2 bases and 3 bases, with 8 bases remaining between them. As for this clone: What it binds is unknown.

Repertoires were generated with immunoSEQ multiplex PCR, while TCRdb's copy carries only in-frame clones and drops some. The sample consists of some 470,000 clones, about three quarters of them appearing once. V gene TRBV30 combines with J gene TRBJ1-5, with D perhaps matching TRBD1 (6 bases). This sequence originates from a middle-aged woman in good health. Some clones in this sample may be carry-over from other donors' samples. Specimen: PBMCs. CDR3 nucleotide sequence: TGTGCCTGGAGTAGGGACACCAATCAGCCCCAGCATTTT. It is translated as CAWSRDTNQPQHF.